The subject of this entry is one T cell receptor beta chain. The antigen it binds to is not known. No much larger clone exists at a distance of one base, and base qualities are not known. This entry belongs to a study of blood T cell repertoires in COVID-19 (dated by TCRdb to the early 2020s). A note on the overall study: Samples covering the acute and convalescent phases of COVID-19 were provided by collaborators in the United States, Italy and Spain. The prospective study material was composed of cDNA or gDNA derived from T cells, B-cell-depleted T cells, or PBMCs. The dataset comprised deeply sampled blood TCRbeta repertoires from subjects exposed to, actively infected with, or recovered from COVID-19. The repertoires were released in a freely available public database meant as a resource for research on the immune response to SARS-CoV-2. The samples were drawn from two sources: the first 160 participants of the ongoing ImmuneRACE study, and 950 to 1,500 subjects contributed by 6 global collaborators. Sample metadata almost always included a de-identified subject ID, COVID-19 status, age in years and sex. HLA class I and class II types, where available, came from metadata supplied by the sample provider rather than from assay-based typing. What the work shows at the level of the full study, not this receptor alone: The quantity of clinical and demographic metadata differed by source and by participant and was supplied without curation.

TCRbeta CDR3 regions were amplified from genomic DNA by means of the immunoSEQ Assay, a bias-controlled multiplex PCR. The authors' analysis ran thus. The number of nucleated cells in each sample was estimated by amplification of reference gene primers within the assay. Sequence reads were collapsed and filtered to measure the absolute abundance of every unique TCRbeta CDR3 rearrangement. Productive Simpson clonality was computed per sample as the square root of Simpson's diversity index over productive rearrangements. Entries here come from immuneACCESS through TCRdb and include only in-frame sequences with V and J called. Some clones fail to appear in such tables; in the studies checked, an unresolved V gene covers under half of the shortfall, and the cause of the remainder is unknown. That table supplies the V and J calls and clone size; D and trimming were determined from the DNA. The sample table contains under 300,000 clones; only one count was recorded for 86% of them. The ten largest clonotypes hold less than 3% of the sample.

Collaborating institutions collected whole blood in K2EDTA tubes following their own protocols. For TCRbeta analysis, collaborators shipped samples in one of three forms: frozen whole blood, isolated PBMCs, or DNA extracted from either of those sample types. Including cysteine and phenylalanine, the CDR3 has 16 amino acids. Only the CDR3 portion is preserved as DNA: 48 bases, with reading frame beginning at the first base. V is pared back by 5 bases and J by 2 bases, with 16 bases lying between the germline termini. Based on the germline V gene (reference sequence), the CDR1 and CDR2 sequences are LNHDA and SQIVND.

The sequenced sample consisted of peripheral blood. In this chain, TRBV19 is recombined with TRBJ1-5; a tentative D call is TRBD1 (5 bases match). This receptor was identified in a woman in her twenties or thirties with active or convalescent COVID-19. The CDR3 reads CASSPLQGLGNQPQHF. The bases read TGTGCCAGTAGTCCGCTCCAGGGCTTAGGCAATCAGCCCCAGCATTTT.